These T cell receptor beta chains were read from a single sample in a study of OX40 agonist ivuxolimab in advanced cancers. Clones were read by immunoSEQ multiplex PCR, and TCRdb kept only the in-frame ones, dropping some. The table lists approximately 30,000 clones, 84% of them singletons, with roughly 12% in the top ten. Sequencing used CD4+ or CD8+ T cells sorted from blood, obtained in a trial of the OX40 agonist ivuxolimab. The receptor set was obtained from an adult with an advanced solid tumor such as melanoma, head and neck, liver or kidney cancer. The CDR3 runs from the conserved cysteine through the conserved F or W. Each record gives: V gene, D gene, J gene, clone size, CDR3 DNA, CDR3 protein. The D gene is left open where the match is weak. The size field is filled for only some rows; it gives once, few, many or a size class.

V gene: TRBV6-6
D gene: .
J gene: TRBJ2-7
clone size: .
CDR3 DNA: TGTGCCAGCACAAGACCGGACGGCACCTACGAGCAGTACTTC
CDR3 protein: CASTRPDGTYEQYF

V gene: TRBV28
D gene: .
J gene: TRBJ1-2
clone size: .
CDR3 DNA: TGTGCCAGCAGTTTATGGTCAGTGGGAAGTGGCTACACCTTC
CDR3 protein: CASSLWSVGSGYTF

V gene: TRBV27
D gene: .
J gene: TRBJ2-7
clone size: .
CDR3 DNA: TGTGCCAGCAGTTTCGGCGGACTCTCCTACGAGCAGTACTTC
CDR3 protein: CASSFGGLSYEQYF

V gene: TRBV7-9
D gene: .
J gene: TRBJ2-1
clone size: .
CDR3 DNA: TGTGCCAGCAGCCCGGGACGGGATGAGCAGTTCTTC
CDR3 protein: CASSPGRDEQFF

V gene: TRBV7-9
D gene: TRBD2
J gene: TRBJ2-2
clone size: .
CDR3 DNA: TGTGCCAGCAGCCCGACTAGCGGGGGGGCAATCGGGGAGCTGTTTTTT
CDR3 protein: CASSPTSGGAIGELFF

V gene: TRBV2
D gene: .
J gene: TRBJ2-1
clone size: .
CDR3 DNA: TGTGCCAGCAGTGGACAGTACAATGAGCAGTTCTTC
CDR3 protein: CASSGQYNEQFF

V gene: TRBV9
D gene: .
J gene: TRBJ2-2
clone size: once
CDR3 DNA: TGTGCCAGCAGCGTAGTAGCGGTGGGGGACACCGGGGAGCTGTTTTTT
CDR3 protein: CASSVVAVGDTGELFF

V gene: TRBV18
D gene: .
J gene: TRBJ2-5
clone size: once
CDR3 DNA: TGTGCCAGCTCACCAGGAGGGGAGGAAGAGACCCAGTACTTC
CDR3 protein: CASSPGGEEETQYF

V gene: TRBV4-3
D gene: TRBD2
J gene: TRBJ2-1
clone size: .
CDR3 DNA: TGCGCCAGCAGCCAAGATTCGGGACTAGCGGGAGGTCCCTACAATGAGCAGTTCTTC
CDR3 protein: CASSQDSGLAGGPYNEQFF

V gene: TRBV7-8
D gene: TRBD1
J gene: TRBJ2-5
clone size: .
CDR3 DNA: TGTGCCAGCAGCTCATTCCCGGCACAGGGGGCAGAGACCCAGTACTTC
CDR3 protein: CASSSFPAQGAETQYF

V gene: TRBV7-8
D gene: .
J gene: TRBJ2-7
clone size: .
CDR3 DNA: TGTGCCAGCAGCTTAGCGCGAAGGGAGCAGTACTTC
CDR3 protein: CASSLARREQYF

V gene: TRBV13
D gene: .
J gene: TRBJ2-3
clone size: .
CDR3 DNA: TGTGCCAGCAGCTTAGGGCAGCAACTCGGGTCAGATACGCAGTATTTT
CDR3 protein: CASSLGQQLGSDTQYF

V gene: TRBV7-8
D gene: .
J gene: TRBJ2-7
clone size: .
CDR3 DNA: TGTGCCAGCAGCCAACAGGGACCCGGGAGGACCTACGAGCAGTACTTC
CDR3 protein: CASSQQGPGRTYEQYF

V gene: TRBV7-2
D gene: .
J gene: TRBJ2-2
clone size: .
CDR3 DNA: TGTGCCAGCAGCAACACCGGGCTCGGTACCGGGGAGCTGTTTTTT
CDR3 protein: CASSNTGLGTGELFF

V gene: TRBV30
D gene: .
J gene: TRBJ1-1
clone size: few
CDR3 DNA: TGTGCCTGGAGTGTAGACGGGGGGCAGACCACTGAAGCTTTCTTT
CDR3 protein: CAWSVDGGQTTEAFF

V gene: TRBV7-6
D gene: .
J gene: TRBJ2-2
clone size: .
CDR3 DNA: TGTGCCAGCAGCTTAGCCTGGGCAGGGGCTGACACCGGGGAGCTGTTTTTT
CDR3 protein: CASSLAWAGADTGELFF

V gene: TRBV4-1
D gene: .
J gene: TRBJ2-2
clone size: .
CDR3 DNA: TGCGCCAGCAGCCAGAGTAACACCGGGGAGCTGTTTTTT
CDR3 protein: CASSQSNTGELFF

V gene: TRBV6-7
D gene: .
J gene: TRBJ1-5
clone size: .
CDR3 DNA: TGTGCCAGGTTATGCGGGGGCAATCAGCCCCAGCATTTT
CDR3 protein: CARLCGGNQPQHF

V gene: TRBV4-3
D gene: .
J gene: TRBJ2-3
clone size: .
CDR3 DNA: TGCGCCAGCAGCCAAGACTTTCCCAGGACTTCTAGCACAGATACGCAGTATTTT
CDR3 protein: CASSQDFPRTSSTDTQYF

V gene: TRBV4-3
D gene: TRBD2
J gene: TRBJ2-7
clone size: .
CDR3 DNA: TGCGCCAGCAGCCAAGATCATCCTAGCGGGACCCCCTACGAGCAGTACTTC
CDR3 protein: CASSQDHPSGTPYEQYF

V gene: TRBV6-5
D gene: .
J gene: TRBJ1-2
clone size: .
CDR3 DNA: TGTGCCAGCAGTTACTCGGCCATAGACTATGGCTACACCTTC
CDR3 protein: CASSYSAIDYGYTF

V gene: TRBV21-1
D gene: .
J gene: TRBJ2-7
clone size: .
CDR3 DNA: TGTGCCAGCAGCACAGGGGGGAGTCCCTTCGAGCAGTACTTC
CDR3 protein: CASSTGGSPFEQYF

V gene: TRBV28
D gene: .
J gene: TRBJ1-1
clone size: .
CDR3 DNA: TGTGCCAGCAGTTTACTCTATCTAGCAGACACTGAAGCTTTCTTT
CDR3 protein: CASSLLYLADTEAFF

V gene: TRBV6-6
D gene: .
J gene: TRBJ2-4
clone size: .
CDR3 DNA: TGTGCCAGCAGTCTAGGAAACATTCAGTACTTC
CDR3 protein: CASSLGNIQYF

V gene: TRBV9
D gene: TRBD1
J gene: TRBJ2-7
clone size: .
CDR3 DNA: TGTGCCAGCAGCGTAGGGGCAGGGGGCGAGCAGTACTTC
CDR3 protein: CASSVGAGGEQYF

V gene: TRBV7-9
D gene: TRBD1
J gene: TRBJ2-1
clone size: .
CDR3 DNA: TGTGCCAGCAGCACCCCGGGACAGGGGCCCTACAATGAGCAGTTCTTC
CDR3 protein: CASSTPGQGPYNEQFF

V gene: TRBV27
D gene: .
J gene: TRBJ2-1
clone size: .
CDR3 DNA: TGTGCCAGCAGTCTATCTAGCAGCGGTGAGCAGTTCTTC
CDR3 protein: CASSLSSSGEQFF

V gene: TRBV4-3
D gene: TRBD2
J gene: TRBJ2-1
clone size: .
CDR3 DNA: TGCGCCAGCAGCCAATTAGCGGGTCCAAGCTCCTACAATGAGCAGTTCTTC
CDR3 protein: CASSQLAGPSSYNEQFF

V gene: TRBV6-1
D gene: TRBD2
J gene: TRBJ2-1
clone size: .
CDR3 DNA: TGTGCCAGCAGTGCCCTTCTAGCGGGGGGGCCCTACAATGAGCAGTTCTTC
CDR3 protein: CASSALLAGGPYNEQFF

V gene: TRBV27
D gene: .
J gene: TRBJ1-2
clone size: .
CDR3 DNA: TGTGCCAGCAGCCCGGCCTATGGCTACACCTTC
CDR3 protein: CASSPAYGYTF

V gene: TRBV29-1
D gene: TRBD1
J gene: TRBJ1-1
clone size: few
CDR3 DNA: TGCAGCGTCGAGGACAGGATTGAAGCTTTCTTT
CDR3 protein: CSVEDRIEAFF

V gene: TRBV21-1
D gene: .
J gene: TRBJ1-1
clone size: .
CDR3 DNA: TGTGCCAGCAGCAGCCGGACACGTGGACCTCACCTCGTGAGAGAAGCTTTCTTT
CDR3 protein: CASSSRTRGPHLVREAFF

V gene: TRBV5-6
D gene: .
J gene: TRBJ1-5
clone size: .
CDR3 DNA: TGTGCCAGCAGCTCAGAGGGGAATCAGCCCCAGCATTTT
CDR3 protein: CASSSEGNQPQHF

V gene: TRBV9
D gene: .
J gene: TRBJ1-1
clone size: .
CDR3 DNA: TGTGCCAGCAGCGTAGGATTAGCTAACACTGAAGCTTTCTTT
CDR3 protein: CASSVGLANTEAFF

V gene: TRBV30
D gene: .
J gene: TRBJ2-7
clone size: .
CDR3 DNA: TGTGCCTGGAGTGCCCAAGGGAGACTAACCTACGAGCAGTACTTC
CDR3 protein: CAWSAQGRLTYEQYF

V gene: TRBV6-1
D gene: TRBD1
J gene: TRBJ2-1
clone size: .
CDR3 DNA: TGTGCCAGCAGTGAAGAGACAGGGTGGTCCTACAATGAGCAGTTCTTC
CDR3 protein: CASSEETGWSYNEQFF

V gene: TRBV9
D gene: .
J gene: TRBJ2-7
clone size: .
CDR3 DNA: TGTGCCAGCAGCGCTTCCTCTGGCTCCTACGAGCAGTACTTC
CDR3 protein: CASSASSGSYEQYF

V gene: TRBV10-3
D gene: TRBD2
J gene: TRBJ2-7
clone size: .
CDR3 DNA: TGTGCCATCAGTGAGTCTACGGGACTAGCGCTTTCCTACGAGCAGTACTTC
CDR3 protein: CAISESTGLALSYEQYF

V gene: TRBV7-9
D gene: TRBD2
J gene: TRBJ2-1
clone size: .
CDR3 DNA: TGTGCCAGCAGCCAACCTCTAGCGGGGGGAACCTCCTACAATGAGCAGTTCTTC
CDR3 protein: CASSQPLAGGTSYNEQFF

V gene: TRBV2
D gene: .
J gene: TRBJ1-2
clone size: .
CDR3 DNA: TGTGCCAGCAGTACCACAGGGCTCGAGGCTAACTATGGCTACACCTTC
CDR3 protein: CASSTTGLEANYGYTF

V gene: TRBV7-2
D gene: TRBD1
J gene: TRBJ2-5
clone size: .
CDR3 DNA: TGTGCCAGCAGAATCAGGGGGCGAGAGACCCAGTACTTC
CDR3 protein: CASRIRGRETQYF

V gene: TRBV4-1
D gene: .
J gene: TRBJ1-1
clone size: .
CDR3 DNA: TGCGCCAGCAGCCAAGAGTCCACTGAAGCTTTCTTT
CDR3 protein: CASSQESTEAFF

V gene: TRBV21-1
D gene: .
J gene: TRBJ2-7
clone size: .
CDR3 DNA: TGTGCCAGCAGCATAAGAGCGGGAGGGCCTGGGGAGCAGTACTTC
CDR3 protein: CASSIRAGGPGEQYF

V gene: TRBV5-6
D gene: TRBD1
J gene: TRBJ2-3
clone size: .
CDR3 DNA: TGTGCCAGCAGCCCACACTTACTCCGGGACAGGGATACAGATACGCAGTATTTT
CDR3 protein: CASSPHLLRDRDTDTQYF

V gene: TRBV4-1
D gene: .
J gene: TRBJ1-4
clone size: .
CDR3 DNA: TGCGCCAGCAGCCAAGATCCGACGGGTGAAAAACTGTTTTTT
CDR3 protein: CASSQDPTGEKLFF

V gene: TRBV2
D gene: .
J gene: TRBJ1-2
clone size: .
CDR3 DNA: TGTGCCAGCTTACAAAGTACCGGCTACACCTTC
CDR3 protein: CASLQSTGYTF

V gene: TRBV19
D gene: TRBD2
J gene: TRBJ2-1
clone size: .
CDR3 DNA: TGTGCCAGTAGTATCGGCCTAGCGGATGAGCAGTTCTTC
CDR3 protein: CASSIGLADEQFF

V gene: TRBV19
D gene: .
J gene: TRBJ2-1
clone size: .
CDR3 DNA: TGTGCCAGTAGTAGAGCCGGGAGCTCCTACAATGAGCAGTTCTTC
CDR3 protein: CASSRAGSSYNEQFF

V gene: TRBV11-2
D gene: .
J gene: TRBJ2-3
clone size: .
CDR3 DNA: TGTGCCAGCACTTTAGGAGGGGGGGCCGGGACAGATACGCAGTATTTT
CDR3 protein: CASTLGGGAGTDTQYF

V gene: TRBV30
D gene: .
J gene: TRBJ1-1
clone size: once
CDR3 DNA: TGTGCCTGGAGTGTGCAGGGGAACACTGAAGCTTTCTTT
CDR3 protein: CAWSVQGNTEAFF